The rows below give T cell receptor beta chains drawn from one sample of a study of cytomegalovirus exposure and HLA in healthy donors. Generated by immunoSEQ multiplex PCR, the TCRdb table keeps only in-frame clones and is missing some. The table records roughly 150,000 clones, roughly 74% of them present only once. Sequencing was done on a sample of PBMCs. All receptors come from a woman aged 40 to 55 in good health and CMV-seropositive. CDR3s include the opening cysteine and the closing phenylalanine or tryptophan. A D gene is named only where the DNA matches it firmly. Some rows have no size entry. The others give once, few or many, or a class for an expanded clone.

v_gene,abundance,len,j_gene,d_gene,CDR3nt,CDR3aa
TRBV28,once,14,TRBJ1-2,-,TGTGCCAGCAGTTTATACTCCCCCACTGGTGGCTACACCTTC,CASSLYSPTGGYTF
TRBV7-8,-,16,TRBJ1-5,-,TGTGCCAGCAGCTTACAGGGCGTGAACTACAATCAGCCCCAGCATTTT,CASSLQGVNYNQPQHF
TRBV10-2,-,15,TRBJ2-1,TRBD2,TGCGCCAGCAGGACTAGCGGGGGTCCAGGGGGGGAGCAGTTCTTC,CASRTSGGPGGEQFF
TRBV5-1,-,15,TRBJ1-1,-,TGCGCCAGCAGCATACAGACAGGTCCTCTTCGTCGGGCTTTCTTT,CASSIQTGPLRRAFF
TRBV2,-,15,TRBJ2-2,TRBD2,TGTGCCAGCAGTGGCAGGACTAGCGGCACCGGGGAGCTGTTTTTT,CASSGRTSGTGELFF
TRBV28,few,15,TRBJ2-3,TRBD2,TGTGCCAGCAGTTCGTACGGCGGGAGTCCAGATACGCAGTATTTT,CASSSYGGSPDTQYF
TRBV7-9,-,13,TRBJ2-3,-,TGTGCCAGCAGCCGTGGGGGGACAGATACGCAGTATTTT,CASSRGGTDTQYF
TRBV5-1,-,18,TRBJ2-3,TRBD2,TGCGCCAGCAGCCGACAGGGTCGGACTAGCGGGAGCACAGATACGCAGTATTTT,CASSRQGRTSGSTDTQYF
TRBV7-9,-,12,TRBJ1-1,-,TGTTCCAGCAGCTTAGTCTCCCGGGAAGCTTTCTTT,CSSSLVSREAFF
TRBV5-1,-,14,TRBJ2-4,-,TGCGCCAGCAGCTTGGTGGAGGGCAAAAACATTCAGTACTTC,CASSLVEGKNIQYF
TRBV6-1,-,16,TRBJ2-5,TRBD2,TGTGCCAGCAGTGCGCTAGCGGGAGTTGGGCAAGAGACCCAGTACTTC,CASSALAGVGQETQYF
TRBV28,-,14,TRBJ1-1,TRBD1,TGTGCCAGCAGTTTGAGACAGGGGGCCACTGAAGCTTTCTTT,CASSLRQGATEAFF
TRBV30,-,14,TRBJ1-1,-,TGTGCCTGGAGTGGTTTGGGGGGGAACACTGAAGCTTTCTTT,CAWSGLGGNTEAFF
TRBV5-6,-,14,TRBJ2-5,TRBD1,TGTGCCAGCAGCTTGGACAGGGGGATGGAGACCCAGTACTTC,CASSLDRGMETQYF
TRBV11-2,once,15,TRBJ2-7,-,TGTGCCAGCACCAAAAGTGGTCTATCTTCCTACGAGCAGTACTTC,CASTKSGLSSYEQYF